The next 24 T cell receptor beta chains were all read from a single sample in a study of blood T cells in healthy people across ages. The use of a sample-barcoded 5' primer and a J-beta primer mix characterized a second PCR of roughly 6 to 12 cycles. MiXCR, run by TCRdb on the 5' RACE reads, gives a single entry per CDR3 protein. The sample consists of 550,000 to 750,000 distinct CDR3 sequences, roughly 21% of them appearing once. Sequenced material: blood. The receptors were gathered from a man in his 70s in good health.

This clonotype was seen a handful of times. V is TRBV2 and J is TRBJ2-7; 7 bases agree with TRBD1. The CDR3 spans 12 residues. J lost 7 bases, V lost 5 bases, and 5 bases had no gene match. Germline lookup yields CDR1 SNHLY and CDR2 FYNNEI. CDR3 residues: CASSKTGVEQYF. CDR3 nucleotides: TGTGCCAGCAGTAAAACAGGGGTGGAGCAGTACTTC.

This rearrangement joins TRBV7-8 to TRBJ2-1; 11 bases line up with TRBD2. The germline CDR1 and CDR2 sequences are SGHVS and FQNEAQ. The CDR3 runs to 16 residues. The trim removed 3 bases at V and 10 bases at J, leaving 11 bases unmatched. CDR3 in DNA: TGTGCCAGCAGCTTGGCCGGGACTAGCGGTTCGAGGGAGCAGTTCTTC. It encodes CASSLAGTSGSREQFF.

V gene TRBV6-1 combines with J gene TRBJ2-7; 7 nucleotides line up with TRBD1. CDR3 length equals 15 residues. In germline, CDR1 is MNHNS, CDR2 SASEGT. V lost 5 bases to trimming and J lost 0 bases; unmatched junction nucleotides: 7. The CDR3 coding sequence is TGTGCCAGCAGTCCGGGACAGCTGAGCTCCTACGAGCAGTACTTC. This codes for CASSPGQLSSYEQYF.

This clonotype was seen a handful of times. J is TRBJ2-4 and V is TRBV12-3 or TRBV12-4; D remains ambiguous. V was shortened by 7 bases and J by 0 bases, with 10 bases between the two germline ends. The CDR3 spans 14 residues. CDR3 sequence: CASTSTLAKNIQYF. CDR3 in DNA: TGTGCCAGCACCTCTACACTAGCCAAAAACATTCAGTACTTC.

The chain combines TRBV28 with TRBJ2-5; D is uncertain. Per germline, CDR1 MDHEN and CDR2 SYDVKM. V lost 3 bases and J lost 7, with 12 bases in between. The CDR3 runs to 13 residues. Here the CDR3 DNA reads TGTGCCAGCAGTTTCGTAGGGTGGGGGACCCAGTACTTC. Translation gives CASSFVGWGTQYF.

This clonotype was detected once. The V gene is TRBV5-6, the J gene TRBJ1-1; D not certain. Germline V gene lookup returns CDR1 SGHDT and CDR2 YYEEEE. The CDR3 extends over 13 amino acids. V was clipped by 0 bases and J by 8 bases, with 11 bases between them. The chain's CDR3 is CASSLVVGEEAFF. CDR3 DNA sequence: TGTGCCAGCAGCTTGGTGGTGGGTGAGGAAGCTTTCTTT.

The CDR3 loop reads CASSVGWGAGTEAFF. CDR3 DNA sequence: TGTGCCAGCAGCGTAGGATGGGGGGCTGGCACTGAAGCTTTCTTT. The gene calls are TRBV9 and TRBJ1-1; TRBD1 might be the D (6 bases). The CDR3 spans 15 residues. Trimming shortened V by 0 bases and J by 4 bases, and 13 bases separated the two germline ends. CDR1 is SGDLS, CDR2 YYNGEE, per germline.

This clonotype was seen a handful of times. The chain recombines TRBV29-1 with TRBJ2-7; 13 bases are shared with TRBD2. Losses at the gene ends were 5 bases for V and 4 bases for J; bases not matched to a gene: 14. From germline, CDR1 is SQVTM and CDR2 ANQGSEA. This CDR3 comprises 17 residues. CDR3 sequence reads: CSVLALPGLAGFYEQYF. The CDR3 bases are TGCAGCGTTCTGGCGCTACCGGGACTAGCGGGGTTTTACGAGCAGTACTTC.

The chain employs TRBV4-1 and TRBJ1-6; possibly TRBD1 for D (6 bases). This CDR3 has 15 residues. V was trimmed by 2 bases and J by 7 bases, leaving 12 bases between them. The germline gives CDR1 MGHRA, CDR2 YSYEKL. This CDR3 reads CASSQIQGRNSPLHF. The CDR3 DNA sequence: TGCGCCAGCAGCCAAATACAGGGTCGGAATTCACCCCTCCACTTT.

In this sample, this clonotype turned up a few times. The CDR3 DNA reads TGTGCCAGCAGTTTAGCGCTCAGGGATGGGACCCAGTACTTC. It encodes CASSLALRDGTQYF. The chain combines TRBV12-3 or TRBV12-4 with TRBJ2-5, with D perhaps TRBD1 (5 bases). This CDR3 has 14 amino acids. V lost 0 bases and J lost 7, with 12 bases in between.

CDR3 amino acids: CASSLVATLQETQYF. The CDR3 nucleotides read TGCGCCAGCAGCTTGGTAGCCACATTACAAGAGACCCAGTACTTC. The genes are TRBV5-1 and TRBJ2-1; D gene ambiguous. The DNA end is a closer match to TRBJ2-5, so the J assignment may be wrong. The CDR3 is made up of 15 amino acids. Germline V gene data show CDR1 as SGHRS and CDR2 as YFSETQ.

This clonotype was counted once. CDR3 protein: CASSLEGAANEKLFF. The CDR3 region has the DNA TGTGCCAGCAGCTTAGAGGGGGCAGCTAATGAAAAACTGTTTTTT. This chain links TRBV7-9 with TRBJ1-4, with 7 bases lining up with TRBD1. Looked up from germline, CDR1 is SEHNR and CDR2 is FQNEAQ (reference sequence). The CDR3 has 15 residues. Germline trimming cut 1 base from V and 3 bases from J; bases unmatched to any gene: 2.

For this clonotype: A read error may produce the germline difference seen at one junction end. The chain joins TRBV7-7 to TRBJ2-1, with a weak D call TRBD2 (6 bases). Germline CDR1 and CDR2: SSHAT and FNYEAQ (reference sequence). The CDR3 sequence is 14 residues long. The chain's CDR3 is CASSLDGRYNEQFF. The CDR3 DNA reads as TGTGCTAGCAGCTTAGACGGGAGATACAATGAGCAGTTCTTC.

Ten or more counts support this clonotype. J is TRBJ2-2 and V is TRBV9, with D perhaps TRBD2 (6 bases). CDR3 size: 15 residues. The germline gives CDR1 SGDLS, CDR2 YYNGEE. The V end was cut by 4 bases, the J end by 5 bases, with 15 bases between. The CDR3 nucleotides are TGTGCCAGCAGCCCCCGTGGAGGGGTGACCGGGGAGCTGTTTTTT. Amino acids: CASSPRGGVTGELFF.

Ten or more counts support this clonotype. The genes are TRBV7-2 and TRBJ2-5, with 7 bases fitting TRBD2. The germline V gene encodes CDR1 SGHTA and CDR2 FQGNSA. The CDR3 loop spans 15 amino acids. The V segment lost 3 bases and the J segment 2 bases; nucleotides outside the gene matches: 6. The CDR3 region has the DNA TGTGCCAGCAGCTTTCCCGGGACTACTCAAGAGACCCAGTACTTC. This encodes CASSFPGTTQETQYF.

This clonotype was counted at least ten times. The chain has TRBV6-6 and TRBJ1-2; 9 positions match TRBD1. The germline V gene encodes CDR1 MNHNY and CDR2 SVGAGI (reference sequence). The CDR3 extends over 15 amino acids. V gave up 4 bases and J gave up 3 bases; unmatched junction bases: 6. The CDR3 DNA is TGTGCCAGCAGTTCCGCGGACAGGGGCGACTATGGCTACACCTTC. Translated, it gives CASSSADRGDYGYTF.

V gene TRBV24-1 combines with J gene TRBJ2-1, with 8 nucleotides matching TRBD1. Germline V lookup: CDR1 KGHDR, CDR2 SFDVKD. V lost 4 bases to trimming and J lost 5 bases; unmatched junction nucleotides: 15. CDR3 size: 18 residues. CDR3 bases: TGTGCCACCAGTGAACCAAGCTGGGCAGGGGGCGCCGACAATGAGCAGTTCTTC. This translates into CATSEPSWAGGADNEQFF.

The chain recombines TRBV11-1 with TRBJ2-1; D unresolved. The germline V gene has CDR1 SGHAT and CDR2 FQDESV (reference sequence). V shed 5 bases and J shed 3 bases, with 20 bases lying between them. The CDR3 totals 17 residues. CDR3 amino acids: CASSPRSGHDLYNEQFF. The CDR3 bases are TGTGCCAGCAGCCCCCGTTCTGGGCACGACCTCTACAATGAGCAGTTCTTC.

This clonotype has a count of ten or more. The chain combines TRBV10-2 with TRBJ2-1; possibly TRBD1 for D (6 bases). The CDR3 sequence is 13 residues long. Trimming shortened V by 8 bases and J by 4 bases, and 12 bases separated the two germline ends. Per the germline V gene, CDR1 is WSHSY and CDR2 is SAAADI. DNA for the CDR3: TGCGCCAGCGGAGCGGACAGTTACAATGAGCAGTTCTTC. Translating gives CASGADSYNEQFF.

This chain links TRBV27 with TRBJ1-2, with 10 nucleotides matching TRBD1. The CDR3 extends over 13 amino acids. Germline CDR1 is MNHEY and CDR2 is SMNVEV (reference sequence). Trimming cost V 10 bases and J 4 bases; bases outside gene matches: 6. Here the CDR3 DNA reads TGTGCCACTAGGACAGGGGGTCTCTATGGCTACACCTTC. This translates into CATRTGGLYGYTF.

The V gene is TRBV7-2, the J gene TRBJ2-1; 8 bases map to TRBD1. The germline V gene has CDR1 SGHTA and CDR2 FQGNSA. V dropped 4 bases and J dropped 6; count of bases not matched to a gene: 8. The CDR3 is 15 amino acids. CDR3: CASSSDRGRSNEQFF. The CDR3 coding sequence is TGTGCCAGCAGCTCCGACAGGGGTCGATCCAATGAGCAGTTCTTC.

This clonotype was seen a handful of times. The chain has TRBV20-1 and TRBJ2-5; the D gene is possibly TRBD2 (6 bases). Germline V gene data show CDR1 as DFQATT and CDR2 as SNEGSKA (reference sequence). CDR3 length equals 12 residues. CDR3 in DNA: TGCGGAGTGGGGGGAGAACAAGAGACCCAGTACTTC. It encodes CGVGGEQETQYF.

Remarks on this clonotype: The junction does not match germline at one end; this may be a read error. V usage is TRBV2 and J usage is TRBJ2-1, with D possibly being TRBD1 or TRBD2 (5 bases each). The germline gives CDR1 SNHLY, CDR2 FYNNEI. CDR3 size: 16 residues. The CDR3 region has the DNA TGTGCCAGCAGTGATACGGGGCCAAGCTCCTACAATGGGCAGTTCTTC. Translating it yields CASSDTGPSSYNGQFF.

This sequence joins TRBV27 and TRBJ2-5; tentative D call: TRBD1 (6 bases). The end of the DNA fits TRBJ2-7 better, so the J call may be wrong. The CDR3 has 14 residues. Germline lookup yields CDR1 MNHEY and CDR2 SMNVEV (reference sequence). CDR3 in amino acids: CASSHPNRVYEQYF. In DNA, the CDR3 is TGTGCCAGCAGCCACCCAAACAGGGTCTACGAGCAGTACTTC.